This TCR beta chain was recorded in a study of T cell clusters in autoimmune cytopenias. Study summary: TRB sequencing had a median approximately 50,000 reads and about 2,500 distinct clonotypes per sample.

CDR1 and CDR2 (germline): MNHEY, SVGEGT. The CDR3 sequence is 13 residues long. TRB amplification used approximately 250 ng of peripheral blood genomic DNA. TRB rearrangements were amplified by touch-down multiplex PCR with mixed TRB-A/B primers. Each CDR3 protein gets one entry in TCRdb, which reprocessed the multiplex PCR reads and gives no DNA. Across about 4,800 distinct CDR3 sequences, the top ten clones capture approximately 8.7% of the sample. In regard to this clonotype: Its matching antigen is unknown.

Broader study findings: Primary autoimmune cytopenia patients seemingly lacked the physiological T cell clusters found in healthy donors.

This receptor was obtained from a human donor with an autoimmune cytopenia or autoimmune hepatitis (not recorded which). This sequence joins TRBV6-2 or TRBV6-3 and TRBJ2-7; without DNA, the TCRdb call of TRBD1 cannot be checked. The sample taken for sequencing was peripheral blood. CDR3: CASKRDGYYEQYF.